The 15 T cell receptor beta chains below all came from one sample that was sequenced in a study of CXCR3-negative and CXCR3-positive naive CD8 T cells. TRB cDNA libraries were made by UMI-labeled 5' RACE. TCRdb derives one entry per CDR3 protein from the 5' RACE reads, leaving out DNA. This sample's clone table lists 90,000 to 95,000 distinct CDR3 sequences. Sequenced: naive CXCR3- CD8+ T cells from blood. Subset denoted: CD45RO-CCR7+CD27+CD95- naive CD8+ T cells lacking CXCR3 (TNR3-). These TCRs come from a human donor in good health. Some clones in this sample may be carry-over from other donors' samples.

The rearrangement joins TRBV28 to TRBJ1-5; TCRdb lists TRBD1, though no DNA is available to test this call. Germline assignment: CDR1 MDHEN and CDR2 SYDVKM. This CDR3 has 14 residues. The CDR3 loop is CASSGTGPSQPQHF.

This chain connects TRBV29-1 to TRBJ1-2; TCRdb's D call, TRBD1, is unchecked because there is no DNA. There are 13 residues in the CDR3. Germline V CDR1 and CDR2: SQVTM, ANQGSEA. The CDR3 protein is CSVGEGTDYSYTF.

CDR3 protein: CATSEGTSGIQRYYNEQFF. The rearrangement links TRBV24-1 to TRBJ2-1; with no DNA, the TCRdb D assignment of TRBD2 cannot be verified. The CDR3 consists of 19 residues. Germline-derived CDR1 and CDR2 are KGHDR and SFDVKD.

The CDR3 loop reads CASRQTREFSGNTIYF. The chain carries TRBV12-3 or TRBV12-4 and TRBJ1-3. This CDR3 region has 16 residues.

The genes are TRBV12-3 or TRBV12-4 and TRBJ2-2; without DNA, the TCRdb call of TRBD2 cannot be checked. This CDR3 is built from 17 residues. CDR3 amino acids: CASSFDSVAGNTGELFF.

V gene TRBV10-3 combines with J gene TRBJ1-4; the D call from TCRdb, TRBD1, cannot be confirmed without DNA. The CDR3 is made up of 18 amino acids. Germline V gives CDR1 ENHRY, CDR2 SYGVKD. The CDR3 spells CAISESPTELTTNEKLFF.

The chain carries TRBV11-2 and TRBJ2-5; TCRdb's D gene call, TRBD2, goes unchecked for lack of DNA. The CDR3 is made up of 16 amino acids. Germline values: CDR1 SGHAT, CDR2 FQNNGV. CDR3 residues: CASSGWTSGRLETQYF.

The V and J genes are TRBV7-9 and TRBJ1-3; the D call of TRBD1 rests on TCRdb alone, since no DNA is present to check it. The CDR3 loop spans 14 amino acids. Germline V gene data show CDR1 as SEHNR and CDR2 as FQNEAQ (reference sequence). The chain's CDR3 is CASRGRFSGNTIYF.

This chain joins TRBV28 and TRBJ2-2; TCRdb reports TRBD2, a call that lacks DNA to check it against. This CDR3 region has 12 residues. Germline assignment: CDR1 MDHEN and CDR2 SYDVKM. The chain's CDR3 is CASNLASGELFF. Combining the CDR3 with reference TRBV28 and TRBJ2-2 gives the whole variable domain DVKVTQSSRYLVKRTGEKVFLECVQDMDHENMFWYRQDPGLGLRLIYFSYDVKMKEKGDIPEGYSVSREKKERFSLILESASTNQTSMYLCASNLASGELFFGEGSRLTVL.

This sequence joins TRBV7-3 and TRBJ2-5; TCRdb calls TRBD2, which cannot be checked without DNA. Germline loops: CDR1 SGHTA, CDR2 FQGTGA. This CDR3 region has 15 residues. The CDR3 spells CASSLSGGAFETQYF. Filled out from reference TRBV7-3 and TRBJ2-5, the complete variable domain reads GAGVSQTPSNKVTEKGKYVELRCDPISGHTALYWYRQSLGQGPEFLIYFQGTGAADDSGLPNDRFFAVRPEGSVSTLKIQRTERGDSAVYLCASSLSGGAFETQYFGPGTRLLVL.

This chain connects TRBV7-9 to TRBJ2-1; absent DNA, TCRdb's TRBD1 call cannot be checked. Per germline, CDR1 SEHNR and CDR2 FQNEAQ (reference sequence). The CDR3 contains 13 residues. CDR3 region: CASSARGGLEQFF. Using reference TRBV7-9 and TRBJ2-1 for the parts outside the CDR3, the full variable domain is DTGVSQNPRHKITKRGQNVTFRCDPISEHNRLYWYRQTLGQGPEFLTYFQNEAQLEKSRLLSDRFSAERPKGSFSTLEIQRTEQGDSAMYLCASSARGGLEQFFGPGTRLTVL.

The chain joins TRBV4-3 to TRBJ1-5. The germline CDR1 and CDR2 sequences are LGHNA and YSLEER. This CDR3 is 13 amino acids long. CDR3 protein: CASSRGANQPQHF.

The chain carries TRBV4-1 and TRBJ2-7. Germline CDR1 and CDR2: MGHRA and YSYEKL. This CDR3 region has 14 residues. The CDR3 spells CASSQGDSSLEQYF.

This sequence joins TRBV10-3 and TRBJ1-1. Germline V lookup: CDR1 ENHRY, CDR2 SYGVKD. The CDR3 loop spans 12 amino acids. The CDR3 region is CAIVSGRAEAFF.

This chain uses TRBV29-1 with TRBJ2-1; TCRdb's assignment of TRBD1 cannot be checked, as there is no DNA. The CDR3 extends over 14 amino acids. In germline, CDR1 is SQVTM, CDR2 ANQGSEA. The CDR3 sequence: CSVEGGESYNEQFF.